This T cell receptor beta chain was found in a study of T cells after posttransplantation cyclophosphamide. On the day of bone marrow donation, the related graft donor provided peripheral blood. Study results and limitations: Later post-transplant blood repertoires were often dominated by donor CD8+ memory clones. Tissue-infiltrating T cells from skin or gut overlapped little with blood T cells.

Some clones are missing from TCRdb's copy, which holds only in-frame ones; the method was immunoSEQ multiplex PCR. The table lists more than 35,000 clones, with no singletons. The CDR3 is made up of 16 amino acids. Germline-derived CDR1 and CDR2 are MNHEY and SMNVEV (reference sequence). V lost 4 bases, J lost 6 bases, and 7 bases stayed unmatched. This clone was found many times. Its cognate antigen is unknown. The material sequenced was PBMCs. The chain employs TRBV27 and TRBJ2-1; TRBD2 aligns across 12 bases. The source of this sequence is a man between 45 and 60 years old in good health, CMV-negative, and a related stem cell transplant donor. The CDR3 region is CASSSLTSGRGNEQFF. The CDR3 DNA is TGTGCCAGCAGTTCCTTGACTAGCGGGAGAGGCAATGAGCAGTTCTTC.